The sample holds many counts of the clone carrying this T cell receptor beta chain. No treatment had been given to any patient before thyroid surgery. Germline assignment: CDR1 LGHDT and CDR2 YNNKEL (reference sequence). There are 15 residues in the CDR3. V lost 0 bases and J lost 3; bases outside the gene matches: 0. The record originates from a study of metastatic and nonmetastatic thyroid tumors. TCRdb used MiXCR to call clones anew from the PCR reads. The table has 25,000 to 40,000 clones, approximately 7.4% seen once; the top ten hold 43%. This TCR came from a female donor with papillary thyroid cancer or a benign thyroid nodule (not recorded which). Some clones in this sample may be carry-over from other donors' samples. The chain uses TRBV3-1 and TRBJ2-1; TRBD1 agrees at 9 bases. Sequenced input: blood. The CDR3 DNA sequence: TGTGCCAGCAGCCAAGAGGACAGGGGCTACAATGAGCAGTTCTTC. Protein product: CASSQEDRGYNEQFF.